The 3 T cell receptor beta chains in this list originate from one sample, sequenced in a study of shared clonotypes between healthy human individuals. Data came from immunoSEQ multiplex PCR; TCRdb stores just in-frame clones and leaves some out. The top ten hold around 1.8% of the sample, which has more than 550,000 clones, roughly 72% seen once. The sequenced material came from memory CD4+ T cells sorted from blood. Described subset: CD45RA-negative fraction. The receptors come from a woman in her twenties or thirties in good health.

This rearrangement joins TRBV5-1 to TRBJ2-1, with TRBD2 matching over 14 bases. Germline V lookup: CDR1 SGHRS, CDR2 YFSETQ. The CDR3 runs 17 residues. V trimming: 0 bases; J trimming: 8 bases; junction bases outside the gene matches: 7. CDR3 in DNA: TGCGCCAGCAGCTTGGCCGTGACTAGCGGGAGGGGCGATGAGCAGTTCTTC. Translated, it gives CASSLAVTSGRGDEQFF.

The CDR3 reads CASSSGLAVDTDTQYF. The CDR3 nucleotides read TGTGCCAGCAGCTCAGGACTAGCGGTAGACACAGATACGCAGTATTTT. The gene calls are TRBV7-9 and TRBJ2-3, with 10 bases lining up with TRBD2. Germline CDR1 and CDR2: SEHNR and FQNEAQ (reference sequence). The CDR3 totals 16 residues. Germline trimming cut 4 bases from V and 2 bases from J; bases unmatched to any gene: 6.

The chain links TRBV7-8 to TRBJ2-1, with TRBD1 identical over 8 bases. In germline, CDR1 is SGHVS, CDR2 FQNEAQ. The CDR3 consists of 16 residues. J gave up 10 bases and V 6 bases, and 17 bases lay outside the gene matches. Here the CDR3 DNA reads TGTGCCAGCAGGCAACCGACGGGACAGGCCCCAAGGGAGCAGTTCTTC. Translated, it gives CASRQPTGQAPREQFF.